Presented here are 20 T cell receptor beta chains from one specimen sequenced in a study of blood T cell repertoires in COVID-19. TCRdb keeps only in-frame clones here, not all; method: immunoSEQ multiplex PCR. This table holds some 55,000 clones, 90% found once. Sample: peripheral blood. The receptors were sampled from a woman in her thirties or forties with active COVID-19.

This chain links TRBV2 with TRBJ1-2; perhaps TRBD1 as D (5 bases). The CDR3 has 13 residues. Trimming removed 4 bases at V and 6 bases at J, with 12 bases between. Germline CDR1 is SNHLY and CDR2 is FYNNEI. CDR3 sequence reads: CASSALTANGYTF. The CDR3 DNA is TGTGCCAGCAGTGCATTGACAGCGAATGGCTACACCTTC.

This clone was seen just once. The sample contains more than one DNA sequence encoding this CDR3. This sequence joins TRBV2 and TRBJ2-2, with unresolved D. V shed 8 bases and J shed 7 bases, with 8 bases lying between them. This CDR3 has 11 residues. CDR1 SNHLY and CDR2 FYNNEI come from the germline V gene. CDR3 amino acids: CASRYSGELFF. The CDR3 nucleotides read TGTGCCAGCCGTTACAGCGGGGAGCTGTTTTTT.

The rearrangement joins TRBV19 to TRBJ2-3, with a possible D match to TRBD1 (5 bases). Trimming shortened V by 7 bases and J by 3 bases, and 8 bases separated the two germline ends. The CDR3 has 12 residues. Germline lookup yields CDR1 LNHDA and CDR2 SQIVND (reference sequence). The DNA of the CDR3 is TGTGCCAGTACAGGGATTACAGATACGCAGTATTTT. It translates to CASTGITDTQYF.

This sequence joins TRBV5-1 and TRBJ2-7, with a tentative D call TRBD1 (6 bases). V was shortened by 4 bases and J by 6 bases, with 17 bases between the two germline ends. The CDR3 covers 14 residues. Germline values: CDR1 SGHRS, CDR2 YFSETQ. The CDR3 loop is CASSIRAGGGEQYF. In DNA, the CDR3 is TGCGCCAGCAGCATCCGCGCTGGGGGCGGCGAGCAGTACTTC.

This chain joins TRBV11-2 and TRBJ1-2; unclear D gene. CDR1 SGHAT and CDR2 FQNNGV come from the germline V gene. This CDR3 is built from 15 residues. V was pared by 2 bases and J by 4 bases, with 14 bases between. CDR3 in DNA: TGTGCCAGCAGCTTAAGAGGTCCAGCGGCCTATGGCTACACCTTC. Translating it yields CASSLRGPAAYGYTF.

The chain links TRBV5-4 to TRBJ2-1, with D possibly being TRBD1 (6 bases). The CDR3 sequence is 15 residues long. V was trimmed by 4 bases and J by 9 bases, leaving 20 bases between them. Germline values: CDR1 SGHNT, CDR2 YYREEE (reference sequence). CDR3 sequence reads: CASSEGGQAKSEQFF. Here the CDR3 DNA reads TGTGCCAGCAGCGAAGGGGGTCAGGCAAAGAGTGAGCAGTTCTTC. The complete variable domain, with remaining parts taken from reference TRBV5-4 and TRBJ2-1, reads ETGVTQSPTHLIKTRGQQVTLRCSSQSGHNTVSWYQQALGQGPQFIFQYYREEENGRGNFPPRFSGLQFPNYSSELNVNALELDDSALYLCASSEGGQAKSEQFFGPGTRLTVL.

The DNA of the CDR3 is TGTGCCAGTAGTATTACGCAGGGAGGTTCACCCCTCCACTTT. Translating it yields CASSITQGGSPLHF. This chain uses TRBV19 with TRBJ1-6; D possibly corresponds to TRBD1 (5 bases). V shed 3 bases and J shed 9 bases, with 12 bases lying between them. This CDR3 has 14 residues. Germline V gives CDR1 LNHDA, CDR2 SQIVND (reference sequence).

The chain combines TRBV7-3 with TRBJ1-1; 7 positions agree with TRBD1. This CDR3 spans 14 amino acids. V trimming: 4 bases; J trimming: 4 bases; junction bases outside the gene matches: 6. Germline CDR1 SGHTA, CDR2 FQGTGA. The CDR3 DNA sequence: TGTGCCAGCAGCTCGCAGGGGGTTAGCACTGAAGCTTTCTTT. It translates to CASSSQGVSTEAFF.

The chain carries TRBV7-2 and TRBJ2-1, with 10 bases identical to TRBD1. Germline trimming cut 1 base from V and 3 bases from J; bases unmatched to any gene: 3. Germline CDR1 and CDR2: SGHTA and FQGNSA. This CDR3 comprises 16 residues. DNA of the CDR3: TGTGCCAGCAGCTTAGTTGGGACAGGGGTCTACAATGAGCAGTTCTTC. Protein: CASSLVGTGVYNEQFF.

This chain links TRBV6-2 or TRBV6-3 with TRBJ1-1; TRBD1 might be the D (5 bases). The germline CDR1 and CDR2 sequences are MNHEY and SVGEGT. Trimming removed 2 bases at V and 4 bases at J, with 14 bases between. The CDR3 spans 15 residues. Here the CDR3 DNA reads TGTGCCAGCAGTTACCGAATAGGGGAAGGCACTGAAGCTTTCTTT. Amino acids: CASSYRIGEGTEAFF.

The chain has TRBV12-3 or TRBV12-4 and TRBJ2-5; no definite D call. V gave up 3 bases and J gave up 1 base, with 6 bases separating them. The CDR3 has 13 amino acids. CDR3 in DNA: TGTGCCAGCAGTTTTGGCACCCAAGAGACCCAGTACTTC. It translates to CASSFGTQETQYF.

The chain couples TRBV7-2 to TRBJ1-6; a weak D match, TRBD1 (6 bases). V lost 3 bases, J lost 14 bases, and 11 bases lay in between. CDR3 length: 12 residues. CDR1 is SGHTA and CDR2 is FQGNSA in the germline V gene. The CDR3 here is CASSLRGTALHF. As DNA, the CDR3 is TGTGCCAGCAGCTTGAGGGGGACGGCCCTCCACTTT.

The gene calls are TRBV28 and TRBJ1-2, with TRBD1 as a possible D gene (6 bases). This CDR3 is built from 13 residues. Trimming removed 5 bases at V and 7 bases at J, with 14 bases between. The germline CDR1 and CDR2 sequences are MDHEN and SYDVKM. The CDR3 spells CASSRGGRVGYTF. The CDR3 bases are TGTGCCAGCAGTCGGGGGGGCCGGGTTGGCTACACCTTC.

The rearrangement uses TRBV5-1 and TRBJ2-7; no definite D call. Germline-derived CDR1 and CDR2 are SGHRS and YFSETQ. Trimming took off 0 bases at V and 0 bases at J, with 7 bases between the two ends. This CDR3 spans 14 amino acids. The CDR3 sequence: CASSLAPSSYEQYF. The DNA for the CDR3 is TGCGCCAGCAGCTTGGCCCCTAGCTCCTACGAGCAGTACTTC. Supplemented by reference TRBV5-1 and TRBJ2-7, the full variable domain reads KAGVTQTPRYLIKTRGQQVTLSCSPISGHRSVSWYQQTPGQGLQFLFEYFSETQRNKGNFPGRFSGRQFSNSRSEMNVSTLELGDSALYLCASSLAPSSYEQYFGPGTRLTVT.

The V gene is TRBV7-8, the J gene TRBJ1-2; 7 nucleotides match TRBD1. The germline V gene encodes CDR1 SGHVS and CDR2 FQNEAQ. This CDR3 has 16 residues. Trimming removed 5 bases from V and 6 bases from J; junction bases left unmatched: 15. CDR3 loop: CASSLLGGRIRHGYTF. CDR3 DNA sequence: TGTGCCAGCAGCCTCCTAGGGGGCAGGATTCGGCATGGCTACACCTTC. Drawing the rest from reference TRBV7-8 and TRBJ1-2, the complete variable domain is GAGVSQSPRYKVAKRGQDVALRCDPISGHVSLFWYQQALGQGPEFLTYFQNEAQLDKSGLPSDRFFAERPEGSVSTLKIQRTQQEDSAVYLCASSLLGGRIRHGYTFGSGTRLTVV.

The table lists this clone with a count of one. CDR3 loop: CAWSANTDRQPPYF. CDR3 DNA sequence: TGTGCCTGGAGTGCTAACACGGACAGGCAACCCCCGTACTTC. This chain links TRBV30 with TRBJ2-5; 7 nucleotides align to TRBD1. The length of the CDR3 is 14 residues. The V and J ends lost 1 base and 13 bases, in that order; junction bases with no gene match: 15. Germline V lookup: CDR1 GTSNPN, CDR2 SVGIG (reference sequence).

The V gene is TRBV19, the J gene TRBJ1-1; a weak D match, TRBD1 (5 bases). The V gene lost 5 bases and the J gene lost 5 bases, with 15 bases spanning the gap. The germline gives CDR1 LNHDA, CDR2 SQIVND (reference sequence). This CDR3 is built from 14 residues. The CDR3 bases are TGTGCCAGTAGTCCCCAGGGAGGAAGAACTGAAGCTTTCTTT. Its translation is CASSPQGGRTEAFF.

This chain links TRBV11-3 with TRBJ1-1, with D unresolved. CDR1 and CDR2 from the germline V gene are SGHNT and YENEEA. Between the trimmed V and J ends, which lost 6 bases and 2 bases, there was a span of 10 bases. This CDR3 is built from 13 residues. The CDR3 loop reads CASSSNTNTEAFF. CDR3 nucleotide sequence: TGTGCCAGCAGTTCCAACACCAACACTGAAGCTTTCTTT.

The rearrangement joins TRBV29-1 to TRBJ2-3; D unclear. Germline assignment: CDR1 SQVTM and CDR2 ANQGSEA. Trimming removed 3 bases at V and 0 bases at J, with 4 bases between. The CDR3 runs to 12 residues. The CDR3 DNA reads as TGCAGCGTTGACGGGAGCACAGATACGCAGTATTTT. Translation gives CSVDGSTDTQYF.

This clone has only a few counts. This chain uses TRBV7-6 with TRBJ2-7; 9 bases line up with TRBD2. V gave up 2 bases and J gave up 2 bases; unmatched junction bases: 4. Germline CDR1 is SGHVS and CDR2 is FNYEAQ. CDR3 length equals 15 residues. The CDR3 protein is CASSLSGGGAYEQYF. DNA for the CDR3: TGTGCCAGCAGCTTATCCGGCGGGGGGGCCTACGAGCAGTACTTC.